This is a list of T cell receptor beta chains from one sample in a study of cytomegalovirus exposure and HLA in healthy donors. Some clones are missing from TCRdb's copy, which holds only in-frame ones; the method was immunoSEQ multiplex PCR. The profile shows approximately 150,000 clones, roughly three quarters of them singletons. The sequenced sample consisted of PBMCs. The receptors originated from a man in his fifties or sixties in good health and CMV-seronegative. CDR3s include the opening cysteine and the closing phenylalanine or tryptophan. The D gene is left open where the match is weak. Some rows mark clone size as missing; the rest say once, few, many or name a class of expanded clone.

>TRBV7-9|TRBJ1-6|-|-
CASSRDSPLHF
TGTGCCAGCAGCCGAGATTCACCCCTCCACTTT
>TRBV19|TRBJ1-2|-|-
CASSMEHRGFYGYTF
TGTGCCAGTAGTATGGAGCACCGGGGGTTTTATGGCTACACCTTC
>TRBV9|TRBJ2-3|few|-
CASSVDEGSTDTQYF
TGTGCCAGCAGCGTAGACGAGGGCAGCACAGATACGCAGTATTTT
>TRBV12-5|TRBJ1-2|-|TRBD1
CASAGDRASNYGYTF
TGTGCTAGCGCCGGGGACAGGGCATCTAACTATGGCTACACCTTC
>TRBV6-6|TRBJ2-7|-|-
CASRKLGQETYEQYF
TGTGCCAGCAGGAAACTGGGGCAGGAAACCTACGAGCAGTACTTC
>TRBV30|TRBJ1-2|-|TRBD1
CAWSGTGQYYGYTF
TGTGCCTGGAGTGGAACGGGACAGTACTATGGCTACACCTTC
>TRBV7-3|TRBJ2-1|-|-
CASSLQGLLARSSYNEQFF
TGTGCCAGCAGCTTACAGGGCCTTCTCGCCCGGAGCTCCTACAATGAGCAGTTCTTC
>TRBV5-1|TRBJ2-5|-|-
CASSLAPIMLAEQETQYF
TGCGCCAGCAGCTTGGCGCCCATTATGCTTGCGGAACAAGAGACCCAGTACTTC
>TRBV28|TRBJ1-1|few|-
CASSLADRPNTEAFF
TGTGCCAGCAGTTTAGCGGACAGACCGAACACTGAAGCTTTCTTT
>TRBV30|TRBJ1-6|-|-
CAWSVVTGNSPLHF
TGTGCCTGGAGTGTTGTCACAGGGAATTCACCCCTCCACTTT
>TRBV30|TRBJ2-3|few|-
CAWSSLSTDTQYF
TGTGCCTGGAGCTCACTTAGCACAGATACGCAGTATTTT
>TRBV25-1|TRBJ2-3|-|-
CASREGPLKYF
TGTGCCAGCAGGGAGGGGCCCTTGAAGTATTTT
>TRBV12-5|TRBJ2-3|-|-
CASGQGGTQYF
TGTGCTAGTGGCCAGGGAGGAACGCAGTATTTT
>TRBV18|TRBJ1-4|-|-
CASSPDRGTTNEKLFF
TGTGCCAGCTCACCTGATCGGGGAACAACTAATGAAAAACTGTTTTTT
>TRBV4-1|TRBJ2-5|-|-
CASRGPSETQYF
TGCGCCAGCCGCGGGCCCAGCGAGACCCAGTACTTC
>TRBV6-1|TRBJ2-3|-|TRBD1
CASRERTGGADTQYF
TGTGCCAGCAGAGAGAGGACAGGGGGTGCAGATACGCAGTATTTT
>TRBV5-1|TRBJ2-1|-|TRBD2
CASSRGLAGDNEQLF
TGCGCCAGCAGCCGCGGACTAGCGGGGGACAATGAGCAGCTCTTC
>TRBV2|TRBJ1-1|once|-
CASSVFVRGTEAFF
TGTGCCAGCAGTGTTTTTGTAAGGGGCACTGAAGCTTTCTTT
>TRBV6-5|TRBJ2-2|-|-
CASSYRSGELFF
TGTGCCAGCAGTTACCGGAGTGGGGAGCTGTTTTTT
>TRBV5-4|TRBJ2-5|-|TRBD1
CASSPGQDQETQYF
TGTGCCAGCAGCCCAGGACAGGACCAAGAGACCCAGTACTTC
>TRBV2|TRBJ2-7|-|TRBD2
CASHPTAGAYEQYF
TGTGCCAGCCACCCCACGGCGGGGGCCTACGAGCAGTACTTC
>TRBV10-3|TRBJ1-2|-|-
CAISEGLEGYTF
TGTGCCATCAGTGAGGGCCTCGAAGGCTACACCTTC
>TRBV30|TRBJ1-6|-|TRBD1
CAWSGRQGAGSPLHF
TGTGCCTGGAGTGGCCGTCAGGGGGCTGGTTCACCCCTCCACTTT
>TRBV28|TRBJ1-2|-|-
CASSLQYYGYTF
TGTGCCAGCAGTTTACAGTACTATGGCTACACCTTC